This T cell receptor (beta chain) was recorded in a study of cytomegalovirus exposure and HLA in healthy donors (dated by TCRdb to 2017 to 2019). Context from the whole study: According to an earlier analysis of 587 of the donors, about 179 million T cells yielded 120 million or so unique TCR beta sequences and approximately 280 Gb of sequence data. To decide whether each TCR beta V gene segment behaved as functional or pseudogenic, an earlier analysis of fewer than 750 of the donors relied on high-throughput TCR beta sequencing. Among some 400 genotyped donors of the cohort, an average of about 240,000 unique TCR beta nucleotide sequences were sequenced per donor, about a sixth of them non-productive. The genetic ancestry cluster associated with self-reported Caucasian donors included about four fifths of the approximately 400 genotyped donors. Approximately 300 gigabases of sequencing data and around 85 million unique TCR sequences made up an early release that covered around 640 HLA-typed donors. Typing coverage differed by locus: A, B, C, DRB1 and DQB1 were typed in roughly 620-630 donors, DQA1 in approximately 520, DPA1 in approximately 610, and DPB1 in 472. In a later analysis, previously published TCR beta repertoires from several hundred donors were re-analyzed and high-resolution HLA genotyping was added so that TCR occurrence patterns could be studied. The study used immunosequencing to profile the T cell repertoires of several hundred subjects and linked those repertoires to cytomegalovirus serostatus. HLA typing covered class I and class II loci at four-digit resolution. In addition to the first cohort of roughly 700 subjects, a separate validation cohort of 120 different subjects was used. The study was designed to test whether signatures of past pathogen exposure could be identified by cataloging public T cell receptors. Donor age, sex, ethnicity and CMV serostatus were compiled alongside the repertoire data. All discovery cohort repertoires had been generated using a single sequencing platform. Several DR-DQ haplotypes were treated as single units for association and clustering because of strong linkage in the cohort. In a later genetic analysis, genome-wide SNP genotypes for about 55% of the roughly 700 donors were used, and that subset was treated as a discovery cohort. The study combined high-throughput TCR immunosequencing, statistical association of individual TCRs with disease status, and machine learning to predict cytomegalovirus infection status. Rather than using new phenotypic data, the later analysis identified candidate immune exposures from TCR beta sequences and from how often those sequences occurred across donors. Beyond this particular receptor, the publication reports: Most TCR sequences were observed very rarely across donors, whereas some public TCRs were present in many individuals. Sequencing depth was assumed to be roughly uniform across donors in the presence/absence analyses, though that assumption may not hold. Because counts were too low, seventeen rarely observed V segments, including chromosome 9 orphons, were excluded from the earlier analysis of 500 to 700 of the donors. Compared with the roughly 670-donor mean, donors in an Asian-associated ancestry cluster had fewer N-insertions in productive TCRs, according to a later genetic analysis. An association between a missense DCLRE1C variant and V-gene and J-gene trimming of TCR beta chains was found in a later genetic analysis and replicated in an independent cohort. Compared with equally common non-associated chains, HLA-associated TCR beta chains in a later analysis were more clonally expanded and had lower generation probabilities. The classifier was reported to diagnose cytomegalovirus status with high specificity and sensitivity in both the original and validation cohorts. Strong co-occurrence of HLA alleles, especially DR and DQ, made assigning TCR associations to individual alleles difficult. Correlated functional status among segregating V segments might reflect linkage disequilibrium, but an unknown experimental factor could not be ruled out. In an earlier analysis of more than 450 of the donors, most TCR beta V segments were observed in productive rearrangements about 90% or about 30% of the time, broadly matching IMGT annotations. Because the 87-base-pair reads could not distinguish some IMGT-functional V segments, including TRBV6-2 and TRBV6-3, those segments were excluded. For the cohort, immune exposure information was limited to CMV serostatus. In a later analysis, the rate of TCR association differed among HLA loci, with DRB1 alleles having the most associated TCRs and HLA-C alleles having the fewest. A further reported finding was that TCR beta sequences accurately predicted the HLA-A and HLA-B alleles for most subjects in the first cohort. A later analysis reported that several top co-occurrence clusters appeared linked to parvovirus B19, influenza, CMV and Epstein-Barr virus. The cohort was sequenced for TCR beta chains only, and without alpha or paired-chain data the features that could be detected were limited. Three of the identified cytomegalovirus-associated TCR beta chains were confirmed in vitro to be specific for cytomegalovirus antigens. Because some donors lacked HLA typing at each locus, the association tests relied only on the typed subset. In the study, around 150 TCR beta chains were listed as associated with cytomegalovirus. According to a later analysis, most CMV-associated TCR beta chains appeared to be HLA-restricted, and the HLA associations seemed to be driven largely by CMV exposure. The authors suggested that the approach could potentially be extended to other disease states and immunological phenotypes. The sequencing pipeline was judged likely to have produced a cluster of highly shared sequence variants as a technical artifact. At a false discovery rate of 0.05, a later analysis linked around 17,000 TCR beta sequences to specific HLA alleles.

The cohort consisted of hundreds of healthy bone marrow donors. At the time of sampling, all cohort members were nominally healthy, though unrecorded immune exposures were likely present. The donor tested CMV seronegative and was one of the 352 seronegative cohort members. Every donor gave a peripheral blood sample, and the peripheral blood mononuclear cells from that sample were used for TCR beta sequencing. Genomic DNA extraction from the blood cell samples was performed with the Qiagen DNeasy Blood Extraction Kit. Measured from the cysteine to the phenylalanine, the CDR3 is 15 residues long. The only DNA kept is the CDR3, 45 bases in frame from the first base. CDR1 is given as ENHRY and CDR2 as SYGVKD, both from the germline V gene. A note on this clone: The antigen it binds to is not known. Base qualities are not recorded, but no much larger clone differs from it by a single base.

The library was produced with the immunoSEQ multiplex PCR assay. For the multiplex PCR, a mixture combining 60 forward primers for TCR Vbeta segments and 13 reverse primers for TCR Jbeta segments was used. The CDR3 region of rearranged TCR beta genes was amplified from genomic DNA with a multiplex PCR assay. Amplified TCR beta libraries were sequenced as 87-base-pair reads on the Illumina HiSeq System. On the authors' methods: In a later analysis, some 80 million unique TCR beta chains were counted across the approximately 640 repertoires, and roughly 10 million of these chains were shared by at least two donors. Raw reads were error-corrected and collapsed into unique sequences by a nearest-neighbor algorithm in which closely related sequences were merged to remove PCR and sequencing errors. To assign V, D and J gene segments, CDR3 sequences were aligned to IMGT reference sequences. For a sequence to be retained, a match of at least six nucleotides to both a V gene segment and a J gene segment was required. A rearrangement was called productive if the CDR3 had no stop codons and remained in frame with V and J, and every other rearrangement was called non-productive. Following IMGT convention, CDR3 was defined as the stretch from the second conserved V-encoded cysteine to the conserved J-encoded phenylalanine. The earlier analysis of about 590 of the donors excluded sequences that lacked an unambiguous match to a single V gene segment. An earlier analysis of a few hundred of the donors classified V segments as functional when productive rearrangements were above 56.7% and as segregating when the standard deviation between donors was above 5%. A statistical classification framework was built to diagnose cytomegalovirus status from the catalog of TCR beta chain sequences. In a later analysis, TCR nucleotide sequences were compared against IMGT/GENE-DB human TR gene sequences so that V and J genes could be assigned. A later analysis assigned CDR3 sequences and most-parsimonious VDJ recombination scenarios with the TCRdist pipeline. In a later analysis, every TCR beta chain was defined by the combination of its CDR3 amino acid sequence and its V-gene family, and reads without a unique V-gene family were dropped. As a way to deal with suspected cross-contamination and a sequencing artifact, a later analysis dropped 450 to 700 nucleotide sequences that were highly shared and had low generation probability. For each public chain, a later analysis derived a clonal expansion index from normalized ranks of inferred template counts within each repertoire. Generation probabilities in a later analysis came from a VDJ recombination model fitted to out-of-frame rearrangements, and those results were checked against IGoR. Hypergeometric tests were used in a later analysis to score TCR-TCR, TCR-HLA and TCR-CMV co-occurrence, with a repertoire-size bias correction applied to the TCR pairs. A later analysis estimated false discovery rates by permuting HLA or CMV assignments 20 times. In a later analysis, co-occurring TCRs were grouped using DBSCAN, and TCRdist sequence similarity was added for clustering within HLA-allele-positive subsets. Repertoires with fewer than 30,000 or more than 120,000 public chains, plus five repertoires with anomalous nucleotide sharing, were excluded from co-occurrence clustering. Entries here come from immuneACCESS through TCRdb and include only in-frame sequences with V and J called. Some clones fail to appear in such tables; in the studies checked, an unresolved V gene covers under half of the shortfall, and the cause of the remainder is unknown. The V and J calls and clone size were taken over from that table, and D and trimming were inferred from the DNA. Counted in this sample were about 89,000 clones; approximately 71% of them appeared once. The ten top clones hold 3% to 4.5% of the sample.

The material sequenced was PBMCs. The clonotype was recovered from a young man in good health and CMV-seronegative. The receptor chain draws on TRBV10-3 and TRBJ2-5; the D gene is perhaps TRBD2, on 6 matching bases. The J call is uncertain, as TRBJ2-7 better fits the DNA end. At the DNA level, the sequence is TGTGCCATCAGTGAGGTTTCGGGAGTAGGAGGCGAGCAGTACTTC. It translates as CAISEVSGVGGEQYF.